Below are 19 T cell receptor beta chains sequenced from a single sample in a study of CD8+ T cells in alopecia areata (dated by TCRdb to the late 2010s). The library relied on the immunoSEQ multiplex PCR assay. For TCR sequencing, RNA was extracted from every sample and reverse transcribed into cDNA to serve as template. Not all clones reach the TCRdb copy of this immuneACCESS table, which keeps in-frame sequences only. Checked studies attribute under half of the gap to unresolved V genes and leave the rest unexplained. The sample table lists some 130,000 clones, roughly 50% of them with a count of one. Roughly a sixth of the sample is in the top ten clones. The time point label of this sample denotes: baseline before oral tofacitinib. The specimen was CD8+ T cells sorted from blood, collected at week 0. These receptors were obtained from a human donor with alopecia areata.

The chain carries TRBV15 and TRBJ1-1, with 9 bases fitting TRBD1. The CDR3 extends over 15 amino acids. Germline CDR1 and CDR2: LNHNV and YYDKDF (reference sequence). V was clipped by 3 bases and J by 4 bases; unmatched bases: 6. The CDR3 coding sequence is TGTGCCACCAGCAGCGACAGGGGGAAGCGCACTGAAGCTTTCTTT. It encodes CATSSDRGKRTEAFF.

The chain couples TRBV4-1 to TRBJ2-5; maybe TRBD1 (6 bases). The V gene's germline CDR1 is MGHRA and CDR2 YSYEKL. The CDR3 sequence is 14 residues long. Deletions cut 4 bases from V and 5 bases from J, with 14 bases between. The CDR3, as DNA: TGCGCCAGCAGCCCACAGGGCTTAGGGGAGACCCAGTACTTC. Its protein is CASSPQGLGETQYF.

This clone showed up just a few times. V gene TRBV7-9 combines with J gene TRBJ2-1, with TRBD2 as a possible D gene (6 bases). The CDR3 runs to 15 residues. Germline V gives CDR1 SEHNR, CDR2 FQNEAQ (reference sequence). Deletions cut 5 bases from V and 3 bases from J, with 14 bases between. As DNA, the CDR3 is TGTGCCAGCAGCGCCCGGGAGAAGGTCTACAATGAGCAGTTCTTC. Protein sequence: CASSAREKVYNEQFF.

This chain connects TRBV27 to TRBJ2-2; 10 nucleotides match TRBD1. CDR1 MNHEY and CDR2 SMNVEV come from the germline V gene (reference sequence). V dropped 10 bases and J dropped 3; count of bases not matched to a gene: 5. The CDR3 has 14 residues. The CDR3: CATGDRGHTGELFF. CDR3 nucleotides: TGTGCCACGGGCGACAGGGGGCACACCGGGGAGCTGTTTTTT.

V gene TRBV27 combines with J gene TRBJ2-1, with 8 bases that match TRBD2. The germline V gene encodes CDR1 MNHEY and CDR2 SMNVEV (reference sequence). The CDR3 is 14 amino acids. V lost 3 bases and J lost 9; bases outside the gene matches: 7. The CDR3 nucleotides are TGTGCCAGCAGTTTGAGAAATGCGGGGGGTGAGCAGTTCTTC. As protein: CASSLRNAGGEQFF.

The chain is built from TRBV30 and TRBJ2-7, with D perhaps TRBD1 or TRBD2 (5 bases each). V was clipped by 5 bases and J by 1 base, with 12 bases between them. This CDR3 contains 13 residues. Germline CDR1 and CDR2: GTSNPN and SVGIG (reference sequence). The CDR3 loop reads CAWEGRQSYEQYF. DNA for the CDR3: TGTGCCTGGGAGGGACGTCAATCCTACGAGCAGTACTTC.

With regard to this clone: A read error may account for a junction end that differs from germline. The V gene is TRBV4-1, the J gene TRBJ1-1; no reliable D call. The CDR3 covers 13 residues. Germline CDR1 and CDR2: MGHRA and YSYEKL. In DNA, the CDR3 is TGCGCCAGCAGCCAGGTTGGACCGACTGAAACTTTCTTT. Amino acids: CASSQVGPTETFF.

CDR3 bases: TGTGCTAGTGGTCCAGGACGGGGGGCGGGGACCTACGAGCAGTACTTC. Translated, it gives CASGPGRGAGTYEQYF. The chain is built from TRBV12-5 and TRBJ2-7, with D perhaps matching TRBD2 (7 bases). Trimming removed 5 bases from V and 2 bases from J, with 19 bases in between. This CDR3 is built from 16 residues. The germline gives CDR1 LGHNT, CDR2 FRNRAP.

This clone was observed a few times. CDR3 DNA: TGTGCCAGCAGCTTGGTAGCGGGGGGCAGGGATACGCAGTATTTT. Amino acids: CASSLVAGGRDTQYF. The genes are TRBV5-6 and TRBJ2-3, with 10 nucleotides matching TRBD2. This CDR3 contains 15 residues. CDR1 SGHDT and CDR2 YYEEEE come from the germline V gene. V shed 0 bases, J shed 6 bases, and the junction held 4 bases outside the gene matches. Full variable domain (rest looked up from reference TRBV5-6 and TRBJ2-3): DAGVTQSPTHLIKTRGQQVTLRCSPKSGHDTVSWYQQALGQGPQFIFQYYEEEERQRGNFPDRFSGHQFPNYSSELNVNALLLGDSALYLCASSLVAGGRDTQYFGPGTRLTVL.

The chain uses TRBV5-6 and TRBJ2-1, with D hard to call. The CDR3 has 16 amino acids. V lost 3 bases to trimming and J lost 1 base, with 14 bases between them. The germline gives CDR1 SGHDT, CDR2 YYEEEE. Here the CDR3 DNA reads TGTGCCAGCAGCTCGACACCACTCCATTCCTACAATGAGCAGTTCTTC. Translation gives CASSSTPLHSYNEQFF.

The chain joins TRBV11-2 to TRBJ2-7; 11 bases line up with TRBD2. Trimming at V came to 5 bases and at J to 7 bases, leaving 13 bases not matched to a gene. The CDR3 contains 16 residues. Germline V gene data show CDR1 as SGHAT and CDR2 as FQNNGV. The CDR3 here is CASSQDGTSGGLEQYF. For the CDR3, the DNA is TGTGCCAGCAGCCAAGATGGCACTAGCGGGGGTCTTGAGCAGTACTTC. Combining the CDR3 with reference TRBV11-2 and TRBJ2-7 gives the whole variable domain EAGVAQSPRYKIIEKRQSVAFWCNPISGHATLYWYQQILGQGPKLLIQFQNNGVVDDSQLPKDRFSAERLKGVDSTLKIQPAKLEDSAVYLCASSQDGTSGGLEQYFGPGTRLTVT.

The chain combines TRBV30 with TRBJ1-5; the match to TRBD1 covers 7 bases. V shed 3 bases and J 4 bases; nucleotides not matched to a gene: 6. This CDR3 contains 14 residues. Germline V gene data show CDR1 as GTSNPN and CDR2 as SVGIG (reference sequence). As DNA, the CDR3 is TGTGCCTGGAGCAACAGGGGACGGAATCAGCCCCAGCATTTT. Protein sequence: CAWSNRGRNQPQHF.

This chain connects TRBV25-1 to TRBJ1-2; D gene uncertain. This CDR3 region has 13 residues. Looked up from germline, CDR1 is MGHDK and CDR2 is SYGVNS. Between the trimmed V and J ends, which lost 1 base and 4 bases, there was a span of 7 bases. CDR3 DNA: TGTGCCAGCAGTGAATTGGGCAGCTATGGCTACACCTTC. Its protein is CASSELGSYGYTF.

The genes are TRBV13 and TRBJ1-2; no clear D. Per the germline V gene, CDR1 is PRHDT and CDR2 is FYEKMQ (reference sequence). The CDR3 consists of 10 residues. Trimming shortened V by 0 bases and J by 7 bases, and 0 bases separated the two germline ends. The CDR3 loop is CASSLGGYTF. DNA for the CDR3: TGTGCCAGCAGCTTAGGTGGCTACACCTTC. The whole variable domain, remainder taken from reference TRBV13 and TRBJ1-2, is AAGVIQSPRHLIKEKRETATLKCYPIPRHDTVYWYQQGPGQDPQFLISFYEKMQSDKGSIPDRFSAQQFSDYHSELNMSSLELGDSALYFCASSLGGYTFGSGTRLTVV.

This clone has ten or more counts. The chain carries TRBV4-1 and TRBJ1-2; 9 bases match TRBD1. Germline assignment: CDR1 MGHRA and CDR2 YSYEKL. This CDR3 comprises 16 residues. With 3 bases clipped from V and 0 bases from J, the junction kept 5 bases outside the gene matches. The CDR3 region has the DNA TGCGCCAGCAGCCATAAGGACAGGGGTCCTAACTATGGCTACACCTTC. Protein: CASSHKDRGPNYGYTF.

The chain has TRBV29-1 and TRBJ2-1; 8 bases are a match to TRBD2. After removal of 1 base from V and 1 base from J, the junction contained 9 bases not matched to a gene. Germline loops: CDR1 SQVTM, CDR2 ANQGSEA. CDR3 size: 17 residues. The CDR3 DNA is TGCAGCGTTGAAGGGACTAGCCCCCCACCTTCCTACAATGAGCAGTTCTTC. Translation: CSVEGTSPPPSYNEQFF.

This clone occurred once. The chain carries TRBV9 and TRBJ2-3, with 7 bases fitting TRBD2. Germline values: CDR1 SGDLS, CDR2 YYNGEE. With 0 bases clipped from V and 6 bases from J, the junction kept 4 bases outside the gene matches. CDR3 size: 14 residues. The CDR3 bases are TGTGCCAGCAGCGTAGCGGGGGGTCGGGATACGCAGTATTTT. It codes for CASSVAGGRDTQYF. Combining the CDR3 with reference TRBV9 and TRBJ2-3 gives the whole variable domain DSGVTQTPKHLITATGQRVTLRCSPRSGDLSVYWYQQSLDQGLQFLIQYYNGEERAKGNILERFSAQQFPDLHSELNLSSLELGDSALYFCASSVAGGRDTQYFGPGTRLTVL.

The genes are TRBV29-1 and TRBJ2-5, with 11 nucleotides matching TRBD1. With V trimmed by 4 bases and J by 5 bases, 6 bases remained unmatched. The CDR3 is 14 residues long. From germline, CDR1 is SQVTM and CDR2 ANQGSEA. The CDR3 is CSVVRTGGRETQYF. The DNA of the CDR3 is TGCAGCGTTGTCAGGACAGGGGGCAGGGAGACCCAGTACTTC.

The chain has TRBV7-9 and TRBJ2-5, with 8 bases aligning to TRBD1. V was pared by 1 base and J by 5 bases, with 6 bases of the junction left unmatched. Germline loops: CDR1 SEHNR, CDR2 FQNEAQ (reference sequence). The length of the CDR3 is 15 residues. The CDR3 region is CASSLGQGLRETQYF. The CDR3 DNA reads as TGTGCCAGCAGCTTAGGACAGGGGTTGAGGGAGACCCAGTACTTC.